This record looks at one T cell receptor beta chain sequence and its context. What antigen it recognizes has not been identified. No base quality information exists; no much larger clone differs at one position. Participants were included only if at least one PBMC sample before ART initiation and at least two post-ART samples were available. All participants with HIV were treated in the United States of America. Before DNA extraction, cryopreserved samples of roughly 1-10 million PBMC were thawed and washed. At the time of the earliest PBMC sample, participants with HIV were aged between about 20 and 54 years. PBMC samples from each participant spanned 1-4 timepoints before ART initiation and 2-8 timepoints after ART initiation, with a median of 7 samples. Serial HIV viral load, CD4+ T-cell count, ART history and demographic data were obtained for every participant. Using a Qiagen kit on a QIAcube, genomic DNA was extracted from unsorted PBMC, with samples processed in batches of 12.

The sample is drawn from a study of long-term antiretroviral therapy in people with HIV (dated by TCRdb to between 2021 and 2022). About the investigation overall: Collection of the earliest samples took place about a decade ahead of the 2015 WHO recommendation for immediate ART, at a time when ART was typically delayed until CD4 counts fell. A retrospective serial study tested whether changes in peripheral blood TRB repertoire composition and diversity were associated with ART initiation and durable HIV suppression. A total of 192 cryopreserved PBMC samples were contributed to the cohort by 30 adults with confirmed HIV infection, with samples collected serially over a mean of about 6 years (range 1-12). Of the roughly 30 participants with HIV, approximately ten were female. No cross-contamination during QIAcube processing was shown when test extractions of a monoclonal T-cell line were performed alongside a few dozen polyclonal samples.

The V and J ends are trimmed by 0 bases and 4 bases, leaving 16 bases between them. CDR1 and CDR2 were assigned from the germline V gene (reference sequence) as MNHEY and SMNVEV. The CDR3 starts with the cysteine, ends with the phenylalanine, and has 18 residues. The read is trimmed to its CDR3 DNA, 54 bases read in frame from base 1. Sequencing of the TRB variable region was done with the immunoSEQ hsTCRB v3.0 assay at survey level resolution. The target sequencing depth for TRB was 40,000-50,000 T-cell genomes per sample. TRB libraries were pooled and sequenced on an Illumina MiSeq using a v3 150-cycle kit. As for the authors' bioinformatics: Repertoire analysis ran in R within a reproducible Nextflow workflow covering QC, data transformation and analysis. LymphoSeq2, an R package for AIRR-Seq data exploration, was used to implement custom analyses. A handful of samples yielding fewer than 5000 total TRB sequences were excluded, leaving approximately 200 analyzed HIV repertoires. Of the approximately 190 retained HIV repertoires, over 55 were collected before and around 130 after ART initiation. Each repertoire was downsampled to 5000 TRB nucleotide sequences, and summary statistics were averaged across 100 downsampling iterations. The analysis kept only TRB sequences whose CDR3 regions were at least seven amino acids long. Diversity was measured with a Shannon entropy-derived clonality score and the Gini coefficient. Repertoire networks linked the top 5000 CDR3 amino acid sequences whenever two sequences differed by an edit distance of one. For TRB CDR3 amino acid sequences, GLIPH2 was used to predict antigen specificity groups and MHC restriction. To flag known associations with CMV, EBV, HIV or tissue antigens, CDR3 amino acid sequences were compared against VDJdb and McPAS-TCR. Pre-ART, post-ART and control groups were compared with Wilcoxon signed-rank tests and Holm-Bonferroni correction. TCRdb limited this immuneACCESS table to in-frame rearrangements with V and J called. A share of clones is missing; checked studies link under half to unresolved V genes, and the rest is unexplained. V and J calls plus clone size are reproduced from that table; the DNA served to infer D and trimming. The sample data list under 25,000 clones, and about 89% of these were observed just once. Roughly a tenth of the sample belongs to the ten largest clones.

Findings and caveats that apply to the study as a whole: The samples span the years 2004 to 2017, and the ART regimens used at that time may not be as effective as current regimens. A significant increase in TRB diversity was found to be associated with ART initiation, although TRB diversity was observed to remain significantly below that of transplant donor controls even after long-term ART. Expanded TRB clones identified before ART initiation dominated the repertoire at all time points, although this dominance fluctuated and declined in many PLHIV after ART. Inferences about post-ART repertoire changes were limited because no data were available on ART adherence, viral resistance or therapy changes. Because cell numbers in pre-ART samples were limited, unsorted PBMC were profiled instead of sorted CD4+ and CD8+ T cells. Limited PBMC availability meant only the TCR beta chain was sequenced, without alpha chain pairing. CDR3 length ranges in HIV repertoires were narrower than in controls, and network structure suggested an antigen-experienced repertoire with only a slight naive shift after ART.

The chain uses TRBV27 and TRBJ2-6; TRBD2 is perhaps the D gene, given 7 matching bases. The input for sequencing was unsorted PBMCs, taken 0.5 years after starting antiretroviral therapy. The clonotype was recovered from a man between 40 and 49 years old with HIV. In nucleotides, the sequence is TGTGCCAGCAGTTTATCGGGTCGGGGGGCAACAGGGGCCAACGTCCTGACTTTC. Its product reads: CASSLSGRGATGANVLTF.